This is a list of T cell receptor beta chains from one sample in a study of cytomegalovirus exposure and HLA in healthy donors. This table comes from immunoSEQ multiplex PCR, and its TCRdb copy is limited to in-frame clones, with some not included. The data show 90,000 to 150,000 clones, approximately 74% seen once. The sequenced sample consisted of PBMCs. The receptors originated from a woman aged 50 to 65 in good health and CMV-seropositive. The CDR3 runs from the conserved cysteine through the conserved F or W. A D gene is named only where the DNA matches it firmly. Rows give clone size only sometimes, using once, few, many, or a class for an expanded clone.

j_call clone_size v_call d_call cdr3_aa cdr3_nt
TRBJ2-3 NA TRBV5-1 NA CATRLDADTQYF TGCGCCACCCGACTAGACGCAGATACGCAGTATTTT
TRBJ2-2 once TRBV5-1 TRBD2 CASSLLAGGSGELFF TGCGCCAGCAGCTTACTAGCGGGAGGGTCCGGGGAGCTGTTTTTT
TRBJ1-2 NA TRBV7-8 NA CASSPQGRGGYTF TGTGCCAGCAGCCCCCAGGGGAGGGGAGGCTACACCTTC
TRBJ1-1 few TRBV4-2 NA CASSPDPLSGLNTEAFF TGTGCCAGCAGCCCAGACCCCCTGTCAGGGCTGAACACTGAAGCTTTCTTT
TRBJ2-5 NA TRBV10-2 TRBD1 CASSLDRVQTQYF TGCGCCAGCAGCCTAGACAGGGTACAGACCCAGTACTTC
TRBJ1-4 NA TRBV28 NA CASSLGDNNEKLFF TGTGCCAGCAGCCTGGGGGACAATAATGAAAAACTGTTTTTT
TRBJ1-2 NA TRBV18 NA CASSPNGGSDGYTF TGTGCCAGCTCACCAAACGGAGGATCCGACGGCTACACCTTC
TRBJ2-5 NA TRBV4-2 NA CASRDESQETQYF TGTGCCAGCCGCGATGAGTCCCAAGAGACCCAGTACTTC
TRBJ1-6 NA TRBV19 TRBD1 CASTGANNSPLHF TGTGCCAGCACAGGGGCAAATAATTCACCCCTCCACTTT
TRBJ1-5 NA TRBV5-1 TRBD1 CASSLAGTVQQPQHF TGCGCCAGCAGCTTGGCTGGGACAGTTCAACAGCCCCAGCATTTT
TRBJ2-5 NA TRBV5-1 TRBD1 CASSSRQGAQETQYF TGCGCCAGCAGCTCCCGACAGGGGGCTCAAGAGACCCAGTACTTC
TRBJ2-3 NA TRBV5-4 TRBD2 CASSLRLGGSTDTQYF TGTGCCAGCAGCTTGAGGTTGGGGGGGAGCACAGATACGCAGTATTTT
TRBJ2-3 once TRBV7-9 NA CASSLALTDTQYF TGTGCCAGCAGCTTAGCCCTCACAGATACGCAGTATTTT
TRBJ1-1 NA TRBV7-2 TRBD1 CASRRQGSGEAFF TGTGCCAGCAGACGACAGGGGAGTGGTGAAGCTTTCTTT
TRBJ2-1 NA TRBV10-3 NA CAISESRLDEGQFF TGTGCCATCAGTGAGTCGCGACTAGATGAGGGGCAGTTCTTC
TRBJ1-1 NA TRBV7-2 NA CASSLRTAISSPEAFF TGTGCCAGCAGCTTACGGACAGCTATTAGTTCCCCTGAAGCTTTCTTT
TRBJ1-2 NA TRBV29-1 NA CSVQMLGAGYGYTF TGCAGCGTCCAGATGCTGGGGGCTGGTTATGGCTACACCTTC
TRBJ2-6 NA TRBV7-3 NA CASSLSVGGANVLTF TGTGCCAGCAGCTTATCGGTTGGTGGGGCCAACGTCCTGACTTTC
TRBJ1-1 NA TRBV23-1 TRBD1 CASSQFIARDREFKSNTEAFF TGCGCCAGCAGTCAATTCATCGCCCGGGACAGGGAATTTAAATCGAACACTGAAGCTTTCTTT
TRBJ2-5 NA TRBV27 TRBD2 CASSKKLLAGGLYDQYF TGTGCCAGCAGCAAAAAACTACTAGCGGGGGGGCTTTATGACCAGTACTTC
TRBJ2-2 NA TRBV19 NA CASSMRTGELFF TGTGCCAGTAGTATGAGGACCGGGGAGCTGTTTTTT
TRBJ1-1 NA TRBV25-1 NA CASSESDLRGTEAFF TGTGCCAGCAGTGAATCGGACTTGAGAGGCACTGAAGCTTTCTTT
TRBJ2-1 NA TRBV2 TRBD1 CASSVPQGAVNEQFF TGTGCCAGCAGTGTACCACAGGGGGCGGTTAATGAGCAGTTCTTC
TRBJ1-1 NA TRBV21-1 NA CASSKGRTGVFTEAFF TGTGCCAGCAGCAAAGGTCGCACGGGTGTCTTCACTGAAGCTTTCTTT
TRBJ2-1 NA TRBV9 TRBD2 CASSVGGSGLNEQFF TGTGCCAGCAGCGTAGGCGGGAGTGGACTCAATGAGCAGTTCTTC
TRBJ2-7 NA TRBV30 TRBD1 CAWTGQEEIYEQYF TGTGCCTGGACGGGACAGGAGGAGATTTACGAGCAGTACTTC
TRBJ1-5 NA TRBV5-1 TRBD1 CASSLVGGGQPQHF TGCGCCAGCAGTTTGGTAGGGGGCGGTCAGCCCCAGCATTTT
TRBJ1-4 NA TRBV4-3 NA CASRGATNEKLFF TGCGCCAGCAGGGGCGCAACTAATGAAAAACTGTTTTTT
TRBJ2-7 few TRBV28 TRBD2 CASRTGGYEQYF TGTGCCAGCCGGACGGGGGGATACGAGCAGTACTTC
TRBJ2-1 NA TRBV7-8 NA CASSFGRYNEQFF TGTGCCAGCAGCTTTGGCCGATACAATGAGCAGTTCTTC
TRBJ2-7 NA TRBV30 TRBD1 CAWSGTGRTHEQYF TGTGCCTGGAGCGGGACAGGGAGGACCCACGAGCAGTACTTC
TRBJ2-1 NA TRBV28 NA CASSSQTDPRSYNEQFF TGTGCCAGCAGTTCTCAGACAGACCCTCGCTCCTACAATGAGCAGTTCTTC
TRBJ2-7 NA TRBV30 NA CAWRGGDRGKSIEQYF TGTGCCTGGAGGGGAGGCGATAGAGGGAAGTCGATTGAGCAGTACTTC
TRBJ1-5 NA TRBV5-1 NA CASSLEADTIQHF TGCGCCAGCAGCTTGGAGGCAGACACGATCCAGCATTTT
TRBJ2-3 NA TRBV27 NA CASSPQTGVGTQYF TGTGCCAGCAGTCCCCAGACAGGAGTGGGTACGCAGTATTTT
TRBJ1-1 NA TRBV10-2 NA CASSDGTSTNTEAFF TGCGCCAGCAGTGACGGGACAAGCACGAACACTGAAGCTTTCTTT
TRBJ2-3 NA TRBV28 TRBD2 CASSLLTSGVGDTQYF TGTGCCAGCAGCCTACTAACTAGCGGGGTGGGAGATACGCAGTATTTT
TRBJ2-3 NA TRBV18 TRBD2 CASSPPGTSFPDTQYF TGTGCCAGCTCACCACCCGGGACTAGCTTCCCAGATACGCAGTATTTT
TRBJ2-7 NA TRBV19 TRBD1 CATGTGASYEQYF TGTGCCACAGGGACAGGGGCTTCCTACGAGCAGTACTTC
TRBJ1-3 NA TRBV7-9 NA CASSDTRRSGNTIYF TGTGCCAGCAGCGATACCCGGAGAAGTGGAAACACCATATATTTT
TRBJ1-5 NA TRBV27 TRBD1 CASKTLSGTDSNQPQHF TGTGCCAGCAAAACCCTATCCGGGACAGATAGCAATCAGCCCCAGCATTTT
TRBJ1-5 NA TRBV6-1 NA CASSEVVKGQPQHF TGTGCCAGCAGTGAAGTAGTAAAGGGGCAGCCCCAGCATTTT
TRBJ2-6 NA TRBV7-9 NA CASSLLVDSSGANVLTF TGTGCCAGCAGCCTCCTGGTAGACTCCTCTGGGGCCAACGTCCTGACTTTC
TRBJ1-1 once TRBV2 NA CASREIFMNTEAFF TGTGCCAGCAGGGAAATTTTCATGAACACTGAAGCTTTCTTT
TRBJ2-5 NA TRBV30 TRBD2 CAWKTSGRFQETQYF TGTGCCTGGAAAACTAGCGGTAGATTCCAAGAGACCCAGTACTTC